The 17 T cell receptor beta chains below all came from one sample that was sequenced in a study of T cells in narcolepsy. Data came from immunoSEQ multiplex PCR; TCRdb stores just in-frame clones and leaves some out. The data hold around 30,000 clones, with around four fifths observed a single time. Sequenced sample: CD45RA- memory CD4+ T cells from PBMCs. The receptor set was obtained from a human donor with narcolepsy.

This rearrangement joins TRBV2 to TRBJ2-7, with 7 bases fitting TRBD1. Trimming removed 5 bases from V and 3 bases from J; junction bases left unmatched: 10. This CDR3 region has 15 residues. Germline assignment: CDR1 SNHLY and CDR2 FYNNEI. The CDR3: CASSSTGERIYEQYF. CDR3 nucleotides: TGTGCCAGCAGTAGCACAGGGGAACGCATCTACGAGCAGTACTTC.

The chain joins TRBV6-1 to TRBJ2-7; D is perhaps TRBD2 (5 bases). CDR3 length: 12 amino acids. Between the trimmed V and J ends, which lost 5 bases and 2 bases, there was a span of 7 bases. Germline loops: CDR1 MNHNS, CDR2 SASEGT. The CDR3 here is CASSSGAYEQYF. The CDR3 coding sequence is TGTGCCAGCAGTTCCGGGGCCTACGAGCAGTACTTC.

This chain joins TRBV7-2 and TRBJ2-2, with 7 bases matching TRBD2. In germline, CDR1 is SGHTA, CDR2 FQGNSA. After removal of 5 bases from V and 0 bases from J, the junction contained 6 bases not matched to a gene. CDR3 length equals 16 residues. The CDR3 region is CASSTKGLANTGELFF. In nucleotides, the CDR3 is TGTGCCAGCAGCACCAAAGGACTAGCGAACACCGGGGAGCTGTTTTTT.

This clone was counted a single time. The chain combines TRBV2 with TRBJ1-1, with D maybe TRBD1 (5 bases). This CDR3 region has 15 residues. CDR1 and CDR2 (germline): SNHLY, FYNNEI. V shed 6 bases and J shed 1 base, with 15 bases lying between them. CDR3 sequence: CASRPLGEPNTEAFF. In DNA, the CDR3 is TGTGCCAGCAGGCCATTGGGGGAACCGAACACTGAAGCTTTCTTT. Supplemented by reference TRBV2 and TRBJ1-1, the full variable domain reads EPEVTQTPSHQVTQMGQEVILRCVPISNHLYFYWYRQILGQKVEFLVSFYNNEISEKSEIFDDQFSVERPDGSNFTLKIRSTKLEDSAMYFCASRPLGEPNTEAFFGQGTRLTVV.

The rearrangement links TRBV4-2 to TRBJ2-1; 10 bases are shared with TRBD2. CDR1 and CDR2 (germline): LGHNA, YNFKEQ. This CDR3 has 16 amino acids. With V trimmed by 3 bases and J by 3 bases, 5 bases remained unmatched. In nucleotides, the CDR3 is TGTGCCAGCAGCCAGGATAGCGGGGGGAACTACAATGAGCAGTTCTTC. Translated, it gives CASSQDSGGNYNEQFF.

Remarks on this clone: The same CDR3 also results from other DNA sequences found in this sample. The gene calls are TRBV5-1 and TRBJ2-7, with 11 bases that match TRBD1. Germline-derived CDR1 and CDR2 are SGHRS and YFSETQ. Trimming cost V 5 bases and J 6 bases; bases outside gene matches: 4. This CDR3 has 13 amino acids. The CDR3 DNA follows: TGCGCCAGCAGTGGGACAGGGGGTCGCGAGCAGTACTTC. Translating gives CASSGTGGREQYF. The full variable domain, with the rest looked up from reference TRBV5-1 and TRBJ2-7, is KAGVTQTPRYLIKTRGQQVTLSCSPISGHRSVSWYQQTPGQGLQFLFEYFSETQRNKGNFPGRFSGRQFSNSRSEMNVSTLELGDSALYLCASSGTGGREQYFGPGTRLTVT.

The chain is built from TRBV7-2 and TRBJ2-1; a weak D match, TRBD1 (5 bases). Germline assignment: CDR1 SGHTA and CDR2 FQGNSA. The CDR3 has 12 residues. Deletions cut 0 bases from V and 15 bases from J, with 12 bases between. The CDR3 sequence: CASSLAGQGPFF. The CDR3 DNA sequence: TGTGCCAGCAGCTTAGCAGGGCAGGGTCCGTTCTTC.

The chain couples TRBV7-2 to TRBJ1-1; D not certain. The germline CDR1 and CDR2 sequences are SGHTA and FQGNSA. V lost 5 bases, J lost 3 bases, and 10 bases lay in between. The CDR3 runs 13 residues. The chain's CDR3 is CASSRAWDTEAFF. The CDR3 DNA follows: TGTGCCAGCAGCCGCGCGTGGGACACTGAAGCTTTCTTT. Together with reference TRBV7-2 and TRBJ1-1, the CDR3 gives the full variable domain: GAGVSQSPSNKVTEKGKDVELRCDPISGHTALYWYRQSLGQGLEFLIYFQGNSAPDKSGLPSDRFSAERTGGSVSTLTIQRTQQEDSAVYLCASSRAWDTEAFFGQGTRLTVV.

The CDR3 sequence: CASSSSIYGYTF. Here the CDR3 DNA reads TGTGCCAGCAGCTCAAGCATCTATGGCTACACCTTC. The rearrangement joins TRBV7-8 to TRBJ1-2; D unresolved. The CDR3 extends over 12 amino acids. The V and J ends lost 4 bases and 4 bases respectively, with 7 bases between them. The germline V gene encodes CDR1 SGHVS and CDR2 FQNEAQ.

The chain carries TRBV5-4 and TRBJ2-2; D is possibly TRBD1 (6 bases). Trimming pared 4 bases from V and 4 bases from J, leaving 11 bases between. CDR1 and CDR2 (germline): SGHNT, YYREEE (reference sequence). This CDR3 is 14 amino acids long. The CDR3 DNA reads TGTGCCAGCAGCCCGACAGGATCCACCGGGGAGCTGTTTTTT. This gives the protein CASSPTGSTGELFF.

This clone was seen a single time. The rearrangement joins TRBV19 to TRBJ1-6, with a weak D call TRBD1 (5 bases). With 3 bases removed from V and 7 bases from J, the gap between germline ends came to 13 bases. The CDR3 is 15 amino acids. Looked up from germline, CDR1 is LNHDA and CDR2 is SQIVND (reference sequence). The CDR3 is CASSIGAGYNSPLHF. The CDR3, as DNA: TGTGCCAGTAGTATTGGGGCAGGGTACAATTCACCCCTCCACTTT. Looking up the rest from reference TRBV19 and TRBJ1-6 gives the full variable domain: DGGITQSPKYLFRKEGQNVTLSCEQNLNHDAMYWYRQDPGQGLRLIYYSQIVNDFQKGDIAEGYSVSREKKESFPLTVTSAQKNPTAFYLCASSIGAGYNSPLHFGNGTRLTVT.

The rearrangement links TRBV25-1 to TRBJ1-2; no definite D call. Trimming cost V 4 bases and J 6 bases, with 12 bases left between them. Germline lookup yields CDR1 MGHDK and CDR2 SYGVNS. The CDR3 covers 13 residues. The CDR3 sequence: CASSVGNLDGYTF. The DNA for the CDR3 is TGTGCCAGCAGTGTAGGCAATTTAGATGGCTACACCTTC.

The chain is built from TRBV19 and TRBJ2-1; D is ambiguous. The CDR3 contains 12 residues. The germline CDR1 and CDR2 sequences are LNHDA and SQIVND (reference sequence). Trimming took 3 bases from V and 14 from J, leaving 14 bases between them. CDR3: CASSMASLVKFF. CDR3 in DNA: TGTGCCAGTAGTATGGCGTCTCTCGTGAAGTTCTTC.

This clone appeared a few times. The rearrangement joins TRBV6-5 to TRBJ1-5; possible D gene TRBD1, 6 bases. CDR1 is MNHEY and CDR2 is SVGAGI in the germline V gene. Trimming stripped 6 bases from V and 0 bases from J, with 12 bases between. The CDR3 runs 15 residues. The CDR3 DNA is TGTGCCAGCAGCCCTGTACAGGGTAGCAATCAGCCCCAGCATTTT. It specifies CASSPVQGSNQPQHF.

This clone occurred once. The chain uses TRBV5-1 and TRBJ2-7; D may be TRBD1 (5 bases). This CDR3 has 13 amino acids. The germline gives CDR1 SGHRS, CDR2 YFSETQ. Trimming removed 0 bases at V and 6 bases at J, with 10 bases between. The chain's CDR3 is CASSLAQGIEQYF. The CDR3 coding sequence is TGCGCCAGCAGCTTGGCCCAGGGAATCGAGCAGTACTTC.

V gene TRBV11-3 combines with J gene TRBJ2-3; D is unclear. V gave up 0 bases and J gave up 5 bases, with 3 bases separating them. The CDR3 consists of 12 residues. Germline V lookup: CDR1 SGHNT, CDR2 YENEEA. CDR3: CASSLDEDTQYF. CDR3 sequence (DNA): TGTGCCAGCAGCTTAGACGAAGATACGCAGTATTTT.

This chain links TRBV4-2 with TRBJ2-2, with D unresolved. Trimming pared 3 bases from V and 7 bases from J, leaving 12 bases between. The CDR3 has 14 amino acids. CDR1 and CDR2 (germline): LGHNA, YNFKEQ. CDR3 in DNA: TGTGCCAGCAGCCAGGGGAACGTGCGCGGGGAGCTGTTTTTT. This translates into CASSQGNVRGELFF.